The sequence of this T cell receptor (beta chain) was determined in a study of shared clonotypes between healthy human individuals. This clone was seen at least ten times. For unsorted PBMC, 300 ng DNA per replicate equaled roughly 30,000 T cell genomes. Authors' analysis steps: ImmunoSEQ sequences covered only the junction and lacked quality scores; filtering therefore differed. Clones were sequenced by immunoSEQ multiplex PCR, and TCRdb holds only the in-frame ones, with some missing. V and J calls and clone size come straight from that table; D and trimming were deduced from the DNA. The sample has approximately 500,000 clones; 75% to 85% are singletons. Germline V CDR1 and CDR2: SGHTA, FQGTGA. The CDR3 spans 15 residues. Trimming took 2 bases from V and 5 from J; bases not matched to a gene: 6. The healthy adult donors were HIV-negative and reported no recent acute infections or vaccinations. Caucasian adults residing in Nashville, Tennessee made up all the donors.

The clonotype originates from a woman between 40 and 55 years old in good health. Some clones in this sample may be carry-over from other donors' samples. The sequencing input was PBMCs. The rearrangement links TRBV7-3 to TRBJ2-7, with 10 bases aligning to TRBD1. Here the CDR3 DNA reads TGTGCCAGCAGCTTAGTCCCGGGGACAGGGGACGAGCAGTACTTC. Amino acid sequence: CASSLVPGTGDEQYF.